This TCR beta chain was observed in a study of blood T cell repertoires in COVID-19. In germline, CDR1 is SGHTA, CDR2 FQGNSA. The CDR3 is made up of 15 amino acids. V gave up 2 bases and J gave up 4 bases; unmatched junction bases: 4. Measured with immunoSEQ multiplex PCR; TCRdb has only the in-frame clones, and not every one. Here the sample spans approximately 380,000 clones, 88% being singletons. This clone was found a few times. The TCR sequence derives from a young woman who had recovered from COVID-19. The chain uses TRBV7-2 and TRBJ2-3; TRBD2 matches 9 bases. The sequenced material came from PBMCs or T cells enriched from blood (not recorded which). The CDR3 coding sequence is TGTGCCAGCAGCTTAAGGACTAGCGCCTCAGATACGCAGTATTTT. The encoded protein is CASSLRTSASDTQYF.